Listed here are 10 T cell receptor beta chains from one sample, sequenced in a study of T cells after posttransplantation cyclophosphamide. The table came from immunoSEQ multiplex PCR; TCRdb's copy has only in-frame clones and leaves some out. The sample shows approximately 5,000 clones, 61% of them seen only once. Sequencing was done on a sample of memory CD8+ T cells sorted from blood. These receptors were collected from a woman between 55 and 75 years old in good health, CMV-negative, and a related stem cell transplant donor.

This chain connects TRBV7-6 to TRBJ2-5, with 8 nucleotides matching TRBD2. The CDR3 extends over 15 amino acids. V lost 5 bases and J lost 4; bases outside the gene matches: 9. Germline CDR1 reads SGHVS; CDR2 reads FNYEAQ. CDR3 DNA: TGTGCCAGCAGCCCGACGGGACTAGATGGAGAGACCCAGTACTTC. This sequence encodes CASSPTGLDGETQYF. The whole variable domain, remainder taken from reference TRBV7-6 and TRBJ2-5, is GAGVSQSPRYKVTKRGQDVALRCDPISGHVSLYWYRQALGQGPEFLTYFNYEAQQDKSGLPNDRFSAERPEGSISTLTIQRTEQRDSAMYRCASSPTGLDGETQYFGPGTRLLVL.

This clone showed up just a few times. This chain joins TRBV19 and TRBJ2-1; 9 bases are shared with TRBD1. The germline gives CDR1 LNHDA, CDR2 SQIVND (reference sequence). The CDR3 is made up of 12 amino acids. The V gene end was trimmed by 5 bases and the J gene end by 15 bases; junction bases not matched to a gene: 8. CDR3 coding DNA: TGTGCCAGTAGTCCAGGGACAGGGTGGTCGTTCTTC. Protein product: CASSPGTGWSFF.

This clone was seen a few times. CDR3 bases: TGTGCCAGCAGTTTGGGCCCCGACGGAATCTACGAGCAGTACTTC. The encoded protein is CASSLGPDGIYEQYF. J is TRBJ2-7 and V is TRBV27, with D unresolved. Deletions cut 3 bases from V and 3 bases from J, with 15 bases between. This CDR3 spans 15 amino acids. The V gene's germline CDR1 is MNHEY and CDR2 SMNVEV (reference sequence).

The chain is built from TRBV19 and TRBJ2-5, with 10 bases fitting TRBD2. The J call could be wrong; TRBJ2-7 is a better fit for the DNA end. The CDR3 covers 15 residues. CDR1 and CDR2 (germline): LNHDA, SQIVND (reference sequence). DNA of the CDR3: TGTGCCAGTAGCACCGGGACTAGCGAATCCTACGAGCAGTACTTC. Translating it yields CASSTGTSESYEQYF.

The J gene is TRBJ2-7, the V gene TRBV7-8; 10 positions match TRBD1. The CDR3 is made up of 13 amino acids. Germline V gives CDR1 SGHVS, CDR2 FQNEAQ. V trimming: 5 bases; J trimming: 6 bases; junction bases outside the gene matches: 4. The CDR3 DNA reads TGTGCCAGCAGCCCCGGGACAGGGGTCGAGCAGTACTTC. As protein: CASSPGTGVEQYF.

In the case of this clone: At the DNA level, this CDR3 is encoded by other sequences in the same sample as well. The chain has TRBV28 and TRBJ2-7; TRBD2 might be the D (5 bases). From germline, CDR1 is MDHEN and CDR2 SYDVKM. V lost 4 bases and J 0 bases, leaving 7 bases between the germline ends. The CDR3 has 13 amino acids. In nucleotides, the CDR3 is TGTGCCAGCAGTTCCGGACTCTCCTACGAGCAGTACTTC. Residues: CASSSGLSYEQYF.

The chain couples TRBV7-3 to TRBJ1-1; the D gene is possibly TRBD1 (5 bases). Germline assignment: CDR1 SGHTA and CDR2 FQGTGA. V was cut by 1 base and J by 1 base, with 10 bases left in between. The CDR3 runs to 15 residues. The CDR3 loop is CASSLMGQGNTEAFF. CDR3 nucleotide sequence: TGTGCCAGCAGCTTAATGGGGCAGGGGAACACTGAAGCTTTCTTT.

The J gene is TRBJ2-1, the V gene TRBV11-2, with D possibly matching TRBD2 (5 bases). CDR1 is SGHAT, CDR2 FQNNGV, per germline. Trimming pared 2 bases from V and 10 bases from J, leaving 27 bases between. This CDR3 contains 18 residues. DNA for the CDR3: TGTGCCAGCAGCTTAACCTATCAGCGGATGGTTACAATGGGGGAGCAGTTCTTC. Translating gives CASSLTYQRMVTMGEQFF.

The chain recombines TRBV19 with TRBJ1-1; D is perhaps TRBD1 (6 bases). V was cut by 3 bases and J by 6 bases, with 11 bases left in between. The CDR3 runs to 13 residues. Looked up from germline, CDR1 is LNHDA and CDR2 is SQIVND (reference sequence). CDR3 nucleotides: TGTGCCAGTAGTATTGGACAGATACCTGAAGCTTTCTTT. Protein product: CASSIGQIPEAFF.

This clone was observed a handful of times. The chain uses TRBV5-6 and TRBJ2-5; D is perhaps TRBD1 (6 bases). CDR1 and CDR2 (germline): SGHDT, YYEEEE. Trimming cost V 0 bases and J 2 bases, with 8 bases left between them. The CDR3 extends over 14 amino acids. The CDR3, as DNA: TGTGCCAGCAGCTTGGAGACAGGACAAGAGACCCAGTACTTC. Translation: CASSLETGQETQYF. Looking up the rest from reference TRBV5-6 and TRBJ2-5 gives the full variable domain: DAGVTQSPTHLIKTRGQQVTLRCSPKSGHDTVSWYQQALGQGPQFIFQYYEEEERQRGNFPDRFSGHQFPNYSSELNVNALLLGDSALYLCASSLETGQETQYFGPGTRLLVL.